This T cell receptor (beta chain) appears in the sequencing data of a study of T cells in Graves' hyperthyroidism and ophthalmopathy. The source material, RNA transcripts, was used to amplify TCR beta CDR3 regions. A set of HTBI primers served as the primers for a first-round RT-PCR of the TCR CDR3. Via MiXCR, TCRdb re-called the multiplex PCR reads, giving one row per CDR3 protein. The table includes around 260,000 distinct CDR3 sequences, about 25% detected once. In this sample, this clonotype turned up a few times. Germline V lookup: CDR1 DFQATT, CDR2 SNEGSKA (reference sequence). Germline trimming cut 4 bases from V and 1 base from J; bases unmatched to any gene: 4. The CDR3 length is 14 residues.

This rearrangement joins TRBV20-1 to TRBJ1-5; 7 bases agree with TRBD1. This receptor was taken from a middle-aged man with Graves' hyperthyroidism that later progressed to Graves' ophthalmopathy. Material: blood. CDR3 in amino acids: CSATGTVSNQPQHF. The CDR3 region has the DNA TGCAGTGCTACTGGGACAGTCAGCAATCAGCCCCAGCATTTT.